A selection of T cell receptor beta chains follows, all from one sample in a study of blood T cell repertoires in COVID-19. The table came from immunoSEQ multiplex PCR; TCRdb's copy has only in-frame clones and leaves some out. This sample has some 160,000 clones, with 65% to 85% found just once. The sample taken for sequencing was peripheral blood. The receptors shown here come from a woman between 70 and 85 years old who had recovered from COVID-19. Each CDR3 is given with its conserved first and last residue. The D gene is left open where the match is weak. Only part of the rows carry a size: once, few, many, or a class if the clone is expanded.

V: TRBV7-2; size: NA; J: TRBJ2-1; D: TRBD2; DNA: TGTGCCAGCAGCCCCCCGACTAGCTTCCCCAATGAGCAGTTCTTC; CDR3: CASSPPTSFPNEQFF
V: TRBV7-3; size: NA; J: TRBJ2-7; D: TRBD2; DNA: TGTGCCAGCAGCTTAACGATGCCCGGGACTAGAGGCGAGCAGTACTTC; CDR3: CASSLTMPGTRGEQYF
V: TRBV29-1; size: NA; J: TRBJ1-2; D: NA; DNA: TGCAGCGCTCTGACAGCTTACTATGGCTACACCTTC; CDR3: CSALTAYYGYTF
V: TRBV6-5; size: few; J: TRBJ1-1; D: TRBD1; DNA: TGTGCCAGCGGACAGGACGGGAACACTGAAGCTTTCTTT; CDR3: CASGQDGNTEAFF
V: TRBV27; size: once; J: TRBJ2-6; D: NA; DNA: TGTGCCACCAGGTTTACTGGGGCCAACGTCCTGACTTTC; CDR3: CATRFTGANVLTF
V: TRBV18; size: few; J: TRBJ1-2; D: TRBD1; DNA: TGTGCCAGCTCACCACCAGCCGGGACAGATTCCTATGGCTACACCTTC; CDR3: CASSPPAGTDSYGYTF
V: TRBV5-6; size: NA; J: TRBJ2-5; D: NA; DNA: TGTGCCAGCAGCCTACTGTCGGTGTCCCAGTACTTC; CDR3: CASSLLSVSQYF
V: TRBV3-1/TRBV3-2; size: NA; J: TRBJ1-5; D: TRBD1; DNA: TGTGCCAGCAGCCAAGAAGGGACAGGGGGCTTTGGCGATCAGCCCCAGCATTTT; CDR3: CASSQEGTGGFGDQPQHF
V: TRBV15; size: NA; J: TRBJ2-7; D: TRBD2; DNA: TGTGCCACCAGCAGAGTGGGGCGGGAGCGCGAGCAGTACTTC; CDR3: CATSRVGREREQYF
V: TRBV30; size: NA; J: TRBJ2-1; D: NA; DNA: TGTGCCTGGAGTGTGGGCAGCTACAATGAGCAGTTCTTC; CDR3: CAWSVGSYNEQFF
V: TRBV2; size: NA; J: TRBJ2-7; D: NA; DNA: TGTGCCAGCAGTGACGGGGGCTACGAGCAGTACTTC; CDR3: CASSDGGYEQYF
V: TRBV7-9; size: NA; J: TRBJ2-1; D: TRBD1; DNA: TGTGCCAGCAGCCCCCTAGGACAGGGTATTTGGAATGAGCAGTTCTTC; CDR3: CASSPLGQGIWNEQFF
V: TRBV28; size: NA; J: TRBJ2-1; D: TRBD2; DNA: TGTGCCAGCAGCCTGATACTAGCGGGAGTCCACAATGAGCAGTTCTTC; CDR3: CASSLILAGVHNEQFF
V: TRBV7-9; size: NA; J: TRBJ1-4; D: NA; DNA: TGTGCCAGCAGCTTATGGGACAATAATGAAAAACTGTTTTTT; CDR3: CASSLWDNNEKLFF
V: TRBV4-1; size: NA; J: TRBJ1-4; D: NA; DNA: TGCGCCAGCAGCCCCCCGGTGGAGACAGCCTTGGGGGAAAAACTGTTTTTT; CDR3: CASSPPVETALGEKLFF
V: TRBV7-9; size: NA; J: TRBJ2-7; D: TRBD1; DNA: TGTGCCAGCAGCTTCCCCGGGACAGGAATGAAATCCCTTAACGAGCAGTACTTC; CDR3: CASSFPGTGMKSLNEQYF
V: TRBV9; size: NA; J: TRBJ2-1; D: NA; DNA: TGTGCCAGCAGCGTAGGGGGCCGGGCCTACAATGAGCAGTTCTTC; CDR3: CASSVGGRAYNEQFF
V: TRBV10-1; size: few; J: TRBJ1-1; D: NA; DNA: TGCGCCAGCAGTCGGGGGACTGAAGCTTTCTTT; CDR3: CASSRGTEAFF
V: TRBV27; size: NA; J: TRBJ1-6; D: NA; DNA: TGTGCCAGCACCCCCCGTCCCGAACAGGCGGAATCACCCCTCCACTTT; CDR3: CASTPRPEQAESPLHF
V: TRBV6-5; size: NA; J: TRBJ1-1; D: TRBD1; DNA: TGTGCCAGCAAGGGGGCCCTGCCTAACACTGAAGCTTTCTTT; CDR3: CASKGALPNTEAFF
V: TRBV19; size: NA; J: TRBJ2-2; D: NA; DNA: TGTGCCAGCACAATAGCGGCCGCGAACACCGGGGAGCTGTTTTTT; CDR3: CASTIAAANTGELFF
V: TRBV13; size: NA; J: TRBJ2-3; D: TRBD2; DNA: TGTGCCAGCACCCGGGGTAGCGGGGGAGATACGCAGTATTTT; CDR3: CASTRGSGGDTQYF
V: TRBV5-4; size: NA; J: TRBJ2-2; D: NA; DNA: TGTGCCAGCAGCGTTGGCGGGATGCGGGCTTTCACCGGGGAGCTGTTTTTT; CDR3: CASSVGGMRAFTGELFF
V: TRBV4-1; size: NA; J: TRBJ1-2; D: NA; DNA: TGCGCCAGCAGCCCCCCCCAGGGCCGGGGGGGCTACACCTTC; CDR3: CASSPPQGRGGYTF
V: TRBV7-3; size: NA; J: TRBJ2-7; D: NA; DNA: TGTGCCAGCAGCTTAAGTGGATTGGAGGAGGACGAGCAGTACTTC; CDR3: CASSLSGLEEDEQYF
V: TRBV7-9; size: NA; J: TRBJ1-2; D: TRBD1; DNA: TGTGCCAGCAGCGCCCGGGACAGGACCTATGGCTACACCTTC; CDR3: CASSARDRTYGYTF
V: TRBV5-1; size: NA; J: TRBJ2-1; D: NA; DNA: TGCGCCAGCACGCCTAGCCAGAGCCATGAGCAGTTCTTC; CDR3: CASTPSQSHEQFF
V: TRBV6-5; size: NA; J: TRBJ2-6; D: NA; DNA: TGTGCCAGCATCTACCCGGGCTCTGGGGCCAACGTCCTGACTTTC; CDR3: CASIYPGSGANVLTF
V: TRBV7-2; size: NA; J: TRBJ1-2; D: TRBD1; DNA: TGTGCCAGCAGCTTCGGGGGACAGGGTGGTGGCTACACCTTC; CDR3: CASSFGGQGGGYTF
V: TRBV18; size: NA; J: TRBJ2-2; D: NA; DNA: TGTGCCAGCTCACCAGGGTTGGGGAGTGCGGCCGGGGAGCTGTTTTTT; CDR3: CASSPGLGSAAGELFF
V: TRBV19; size: NA; J: TRBJ1-5; D: NA; DNA: TGTGCCAGTAGTTGGGGCTATCAGCCCCAGCATTTT; CDR3: CASSWGYQPQHF
V: TRBV4-1; size: NA; J: TRBJ1-2; D: NA; DNA: TGCGCCAGCAGCCAAGTATCGGCTAACTATGGCTACACCTTC; CDR3: CASSQVSANYGYTF
V: TRBV9; size: NA; J: TRBJ2-5; D: NA; DNA: TGTGCCAGCAGCACCCGACTAGAGGAGACCCAGTACTTC; CDR3: CASSTRLEETQYF
V: TRBV7-7; size: NA; J: TRBJ2-6; D: TRBD1; DNA: TGTGCTAGCAGCTTAAAACCGGACAGGGGACCCTCGGTGGGGGCCAACGTCCTGACTTTC; CDR3: CASSLKPDRGPSVGANVLTF
V: TRBV6-6; size: NA; J: TRBJ2-7; D: TRBD1; DNA: TGTGCCAGCAGGACGGACAGGGGCCCGGACTACGAGCAGTACTTC; CDR3: CASRTDRGPDYEQYF
V: TRBV5-4; size: NA; J: TRBJ1-2; D: NA; DNA: TGTGCCAGCAGCCATGCCCAGGGAAGCTATGGCTACACCTTC; CDR3: CASSHAQGSYGYTF
V: TRBV2; size: NA; J: TRBJ1-4; D: NA; DNA: TGTGCCAGCAGTGGGGACACAGGGCTGGGTGAAAAACTGTTTTTT; CDR3: CASSGDTGLGEKLFF
V: TRBV18; size: NA; J: TRBJ2-3; D: NA; DNA: TGTGCCAGCTCACGGGCCCCAGATACGCAGTATTTT; CDR3: CASSRAPDTQYF
V: TRBV4-2; size: NA; J: TRBJ2-2; D: TRBD1; DNA: TGTGCCAGCAGCCAGCCGGGACAGGGGGCCGGGGAGCTGTTTTTT; CDR3: CASSQPGQGAGELFF
V: TRBV30; size: many; J: TRBJ1-5; D: NA; DNA: TGTGCCTGGAGTCCGGACATCAATCAGCCCCAGCATTTT; CDR3: CAWSPDINQPQHF
V: TRBV6-5; size: NA; J: TRBJ1-2; D: NA; DNA: TGTGCCAGCAGTTACTCGCGGGAGATCGGGGGCTACACCTTC; CDR3: CASSYSREIGGYTF
V: TRBV28; size: NA; J: TRBJ2-2; D: NA; DNA: TGTGCCAGCAGTTTACCCCTCACCGGGGAGCTGTTTTTT; CDR3: CASSLPLTGELFF
V: TRBV5-4; size: NA; J: TRBJ1-2; D: NA; DNA: TGTGCCAGCAGCTTGGTTGGCGACCCGGGGTATGGCTACACCTTC; CDR3: CASSLVGDPGYGYTF
V: TRBV7-9; size: NA; J: TRBJ1-6; D: NA; DNA: TGTGCCAGCAGCTTATCGGGTTCACCTCTCCACTTT; CDR3: CASSLSGSPLHF
V: TRBV3-1/TRBV3-2; size: NA; J: TRBJ2-1; D: NA; DNA: TGTGCCACCAAGGGTTTGTCAGGGGTTGGGGGCAATGAGCAGTTCTTC; CDR3: CATKGLSGVGGNEQFF
V: TRBV7-9; size: NA; J: TRBJ2-1; D: NA; DNA: TGTGCCAGCGACACCTACAATGAGCAGTTCTTC; CDR3: CASDTYNEQFF
V: TRBV2; size: NA; J: TRBJ1-2; D: TRBD1; DNA: TGTGCCAGCAGTGACAGGGGGCGTCATGGCTACACCTTC; CDR3: CASSDRGRHGYTF
V: TRBV19; size: NA; J: TRBJ2-1; D: NA; DNA: TGTGCCAGTACTGTCTCGGGCGGGTTCTACAATGAGCAGTTCTTC; CDR3: CASTVSGGFYNEQFF
V: TRBV7-2; size: NA; J: TRBJ1-4; D: NA; DNA: TGTGCCAGCAGCCCCCTAGTCGGCCCAGGGGAAAAACTGTTTTTT; CDR3: CASSPLVGPGEKLFF
V: TRBV28; size: NA; J: TRBJ1-1; D: NA; DNA: TGTGCCAGCAGTCCCCTGTCGACAGGACGTGAAGCTTTCTTT; CDR3: CASSPLSTGREAFF
V: TRBV19; size: few; J: TRBJ1-6; D: NA; DNA: TGTGCCGCCGGGGAAATCTTGGGGAATTCACCCCTCCACTTT; CDR3: CAAGEILGNSPLHF
V: TRBV28; size: NA; J: TRBJ2-7; D: NA; DNA: TGTGCCAGCAGCCCCTGGGTAGCGCCAGCCTCCTACGAGCAGTACTTC; CDR3: CASSPWVAPASYEQYF
V: TRBV3-1/TRBV3-2; size: once; J: TRBJ1-5; D: TRBD1; DNA: TGTGCCAGCAGCGAACGGGACAGGGGGTCGTCCCAGCATTTT; CDR3: CASSERDRGSSQHF
V: TRBV3-1/TRBV3-2; size: NA; J: TRBJ2-2; D: NA; DNA: TGTGCCAGCAGCCAAGGTGACAGAGTCACCGGGGAGCTGTTTTTT; CDR3: CASSQGDRVTGELFF
V: TRBV2; size: NA; J: TRBJ2-7; D: TRBD2; DNA: TGTGCCAGCAGGGGGACTAACTCCTACGAGCAGTACTTC; CDR3: CASRGTNSYEQYF
V: TRBV6-5; size: NA; J: TRBJ2-5; D: TRBD1; DNA: TGTGCCAGCACGGGGACAGGGAGGCAAGAGACCCAGTACTTC; CDR3: CASTGTGRQETQYF
V: TRBV6-5; size: once; J: TRBJ2-1; D: NA; DNA: TGTGCCAGCAGGGGCGTAGGGGCCTCCTACAATGAGCAGTTCTTC; CDR3: CASRGVGASYNEQFF
V: TRBV3-1/TRBV3-2; size: NA; J: TRBJ2-1; D: NA; DNA: TGTGCCAGCAGCCAAGATGGACAGGAGCAGTTCTTC; CDR3: CASSQDGQEQFF